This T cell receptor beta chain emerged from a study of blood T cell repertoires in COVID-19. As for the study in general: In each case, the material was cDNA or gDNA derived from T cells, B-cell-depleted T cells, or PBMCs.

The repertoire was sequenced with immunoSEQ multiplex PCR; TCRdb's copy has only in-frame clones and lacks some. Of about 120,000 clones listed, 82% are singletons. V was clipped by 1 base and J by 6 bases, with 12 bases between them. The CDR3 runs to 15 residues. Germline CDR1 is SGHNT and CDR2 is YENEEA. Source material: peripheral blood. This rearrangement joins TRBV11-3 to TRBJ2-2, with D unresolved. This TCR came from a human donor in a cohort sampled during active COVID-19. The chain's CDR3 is CASSLGYPGPGELFF. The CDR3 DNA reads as TGTGCCAGCAGCTTAGGCTACCCAGGCCCCGGGGAGCTGTTTTTT. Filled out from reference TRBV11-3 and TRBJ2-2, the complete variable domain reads EAGVVQSPRYKIIEKKQPVAFWCNPISGHNTLYWYLQNLGQGPELLIRYENEEAVDDSQLPKDRFSAERLKGVDSTLKIQPAELGDSAVYLCASSLGYPGPGELFFGEGSRLTVL.